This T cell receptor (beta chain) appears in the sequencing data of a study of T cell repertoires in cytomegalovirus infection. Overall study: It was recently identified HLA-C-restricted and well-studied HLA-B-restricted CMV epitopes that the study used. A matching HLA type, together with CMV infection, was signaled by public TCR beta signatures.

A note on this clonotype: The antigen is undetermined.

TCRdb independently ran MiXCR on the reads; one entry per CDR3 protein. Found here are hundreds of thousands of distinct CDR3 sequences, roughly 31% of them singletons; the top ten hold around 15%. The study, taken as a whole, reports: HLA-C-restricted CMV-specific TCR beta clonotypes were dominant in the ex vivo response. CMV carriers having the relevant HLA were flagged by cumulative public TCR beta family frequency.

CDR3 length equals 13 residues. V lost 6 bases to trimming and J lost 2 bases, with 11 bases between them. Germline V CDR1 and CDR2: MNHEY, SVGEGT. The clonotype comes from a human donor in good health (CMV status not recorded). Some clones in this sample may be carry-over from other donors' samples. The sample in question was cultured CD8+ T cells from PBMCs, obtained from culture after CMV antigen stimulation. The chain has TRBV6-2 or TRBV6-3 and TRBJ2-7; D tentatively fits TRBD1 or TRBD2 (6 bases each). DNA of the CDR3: TGTGCCAGCAGCGGGGGCGACCCCTACGAGCAGTACTTC. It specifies CASSGGDPYEQYF.